These T cell receptor beta chains were read from a single sample in a study of response to subunit inactivated influenza vaccine. TCRdb processed the RT-PCR reads anew with MiXCR; each CDR3 protein has one entry. This sample has a few hundred thousand distinct CDR3 sequences, with 21% found just once. Sample: PBMCs from blood, taken roughly 20 months after vaccination. These receptors all come from a man aged 50-75 years who received an inactivated influenza vaccine. CDR3s include the opening cysteine and the closing phenylalanine or tryptophan. The order of the fields is V gene, clone size, D gene, J gene, CDR3 DNA, CDR3 protein. The D gene is left open where the match is weak. Expanded clones are given a class, and other clones once, few, many or no size at all.

V: TRBV4-2
size: few
D: TRBD2
J: TRBJ2-3
DNA: TGTGCCAGCAGCCGTCGGACTAGCGGGGCAGATACGCAGTATTTT
CDR3: CASSRRTSGADTQYF

V: TRBV11-3
size: .
D: .
J: TRBJ2-2
DNA: TGTGCCAGCAGCCCCGGGAGCGCCGGGGAGCTGTTTTTT
CDR3: CASSPGSAGELFF

V: TRBV10-3
size: few
D: TRBD1
J: TRBJ1-5
DNA: TGTGCCATCAGTTCAGGGGGCGGTCAGCCCCAGCATTTT
CDR3: CAISSGGGQPQHF

V: TRBV7-2
size: few
D: .
J: TRBJ1-1
DNA: TGTGCCAGCAGCCTTACATCCCACACTGAAGCTTTCTTT
CDR3: CASSLTSHTEAFF

V: TRBV20-1
size: .
D: TRBD2
J: TRBJ2-1
DNA: TGCAGTGCTAGAGACCCGGGACTAGCGGGAGGCAATGAGCAGTTCTTC
CDR3: CSARDPGLAGGNEQFF

V: TRBV5-5
size: .
D: .
J: TRBJ1-2
DNA: TGTGCCAGCAGCCCAGGGGTTCTGGCTGGCTACACCTTC
CDR3: CASSPGVLAGYTF

V: TRBV20-1
size: .
D: .
J: TRBJ1-5
DNA: TGCAGTGCTAGAGATAGGGCAGACAATCAGCCCCAGCATTTT
CDR3: CSARDRADNQPQHF

V: TRBV20-1
size: .
D: TRBD2
J: TRBJ2-3
DNA: TGCAGTGCTAGAGGGTCAACTAGCGGGAGTACAGATACGCAGTATTTT
CDR3: CSARGSTSGSTDTQYF

V: TRBV6-5
size: few
D: TRBD1
J: TRBJ2-3
DNA: TGTGCCAGCAGTTACCCGGCGACAGGGGGGACAGATACGCAGTATTTT
CDR3: CASSYPATGGTDTQYF

V: TRBV29-1
size: .
D: TRBD2
J: TRBJ2-3
DNA: TGCAGCGCCATCTGGCTAGCGGGATTAACAGATACGCAGTATTTT
CDR3: CSAIWLAGLTDTQYF

V: TRBV6-5
size: few
D: .
J: TRBJ1-5
DNA: TGTGCCAGCAGTCCTCAAGGTAACCCTCATCAGCCCCAGCATTTT
CDR3: CASSPQGNPHQPQHF

V: TRBV28
size: .
D: TRBD1
J: TRBJ2-7
DNA: TGTGCCAGCAAGCCGACAGGGGACGGTTACGAGCAGTACTTC
CDR3: CASKPTGDGYEQYF

V: TRBV6-5
size: .
D: TRBD1
J: TRBJ1-6
DNA: TGTGCCAGCAGTTATACAGGGGGGACTTCACCCCTCCACTTT
CDR3: CASSYTGGTSPLHF

V: TRBV7-2
size: few
D: TRBD2
J: TRBJ2-1
DNA: TGTGCCAGCAGCTTAGGGAGCGGGGTCACCTACAATGAGCAGTTCTTC
CDR3: CASSLGSGVTYNEQFF

V: TRBV7-8
size: few
D: .
J: TRBJ2-1
DNA: TGTGCCAGCAGCCCACGTATCAGTATCCTAACGTCCTACAATGAGCAGTTCTTC
CDR3: CASSPRISILTSYNEQFF

V: TRBV6-1
size: .
D: TRBD2
J: TRBJ2-1
DNA: TGTGCCAGCAGTCCCCCAGCGGGGGGGCGGGATGAGCAGTTCTTC
CDR3: CASSPPAGGRDEQFF

V: TRBV30
size: few
D: .
J: TRBJ2-7
DNA: TGTGCCTGGAGTCGGAACTACGAGCAGTACTTC
CDR3: CAWSRNYEQYF

V: TRBV19
size: few
D: .
J: TRBJ1-2
DNA: TGTGCCAGTAGTATCGGAGGGGGCTATGGCTACACCTTC
CDR3: CASSIGGGYGYTF

V: TRBV30
size: .
D: TRBD1
J: TRBJ1-4
DNA: TGTGCCTGGGGACAGGGGGCGGGTGAAAAACTGTTTTTT
CDR3: CAWGQGAGEKLFF

V: TRBV3-1
size: .
D: .
J: TRBJ1-2
DNA: TGTGCCAGCAGCCAAGATGTCAACTATGGCTACACCTTC
CDR3: CASSQDVNYGYTF

V: TRBV20-1
size: .
D: .
J: TRBJ2-2
DNA: TGCAGTGCTAGAACAGGGAGCCTCACCGGGGAGCTGTTTTTT
CDR3: CSARTGSLTGELFF

V: TRBV4-3
size: .
D: .
J: TRBJ1-2
DNA: TGCGCCAGCAGCCAAGACGGAGGGGCGGCTTATGGTGGCTACACCTTC
CDR3: CASSQDGGAAYGGYTF

V: TRBV29-1
size: .
D: TRBD1
J: TRBJ1-2
DNA: TGCAGCGTTGAAGCTTATCAAGACAGGGGGAAGGACTATGGCTACACCTTC
CDR3: CSVEAYQDRGKDYGYTF

V: TRBV9
size: few
D: .
J: TRBJ1-1
DNA: TGTGCCAGCAGCGTAGGGGCAGGGGTGAACACTGAAGCTTTCTTT
CDR3: CASSVGAGVNTEAFF